The clone carrying this T cell receptor (beta chain) was seen ten or more times. Its antigen is currently unknown. The data were obtained in a study of T cell repertoires in cytomegalovirus infection. Study-level background: Signatures in public TCR beta sequences pointed to both CMV infection and matching HLA type.

TCRdb redid the calling of the reads with MiXCR, one entry per CDR3 protein. The profile shows approximately 320,000 distinct CDR3 sequences, over 7.5% of them singletons. Study observations and caveats: HLA-C-restricted CMV-specific TCR beta clonotypes prevailed in the ex vivo response.

The sequenced material came from PBMCs. This sequence originates from a human donor in good health (CMV status not recorded). Some clones in this sample may be carry-over from other donors' samples.

The CDR3 loop is CASTASGRTYEQYF. CDR3 bases: TGTGCCAGCACGGCTAGCGGGAGAACCTACGAGCAGTACTTC. The chain combines TRBV12-3 or TRBV12-4 with TRBJ2-7; 10 bases agree with TRBD2. The junction had 5 bases not matched to a gene; V was cut back by 7 bases and J by 2 bases. The CDR3 length is 14 residues.